These 24 T cell receptor beta chains share one sample of origin, sequenced in a study of identical twins. Each CDR3 protein is one row after TCRdb ran MiXCR on the 5' RACE reads. The data show about 1.7 million distinct CDR3 sequences, with 25% to 35% seen just once and roughly 0.3% held by the top ten. The specimen sequenced was cord blood. These receptors all stem from a newborn girl in good health.

This clonotype has only a few counts. The V call is TRBV2, the J call TRBJ2-7, with D possibly matching TRBD1 (7 bases). V lost 5 bases to trimming and J lost 5 bases, with 19 bases between them. The germline CDR1 and CDR2 sequences are SNHLY and FYNNEI. This CDR3 is 15 amino acids long. The CDR3 nucleotides are TGTGCCAGCAGTAATGAACAGGGGACTCAGGACGAGCAGTACTTC. Its translation is CASSNEQGTQDEQYF. Full variable domain (outside the CDR3, taken from reference TRBV2 and TRBJ2-7): EPEVTQTPSHQVTQMGQEVILRCVPISNHLYFYWYRQILGQKVEFLVSFYNNEISEKSEIFDDQFSVERPDGSNFTLKIRSTKLEDSAMYFCASSNEQGTQDEQYFGPGTRLTVT.

The chain uses TRBV4-1 and TRBJ1-1; tentatively, D is TRBD1 (5 bases). This CDR3 has 13 residues. Trimming left V 3 bases short and J 6 bases short, with 11 bases between. Germline V gene data show CDR1 as MGHRA and CDR2 as YSYEKL. The CDR3 DNA sequence: TGCGCCAGCAGCCAGGGGGGTCAGCCTGAAGCTTTCTTT. It is translated as CASSQGGQPEAFF.

This clonotype came up a few times. This chain joins TRBV25-1 and TRBJ2-1, with 10 bases lining up with TRBD2. The J call may not be correct, given that the DNA end is closer to TRBJ2-7. Per the germline V gene, CDR1 is MGHDK and CDR2 is SYGVNS. This CDR3 is built from 17 residues. The DNA of the CDR3 is TGTGCCACCTTCGGTGTTGCGCCGGGACTAGCGCACAATGAGCAGTACTTC. Its protein product is CATFGVAPGLAHNEQYF.

The chain couples TRBV19 to TRBJ1-1; no clear D gene. CDR1 is LNHDA, CDR2 SQIVND, per germline (reference sequence). The CDR3 has 14 amino acids. The germline V and J ends were trimmed by 0 bases and 6 bases, with 11 bases remaining between them. CDR3 coding DNA: TGTGCCAGTAGTATAGATTCGGTCGGTCCTGAAGCTTTCTTT. It specifies CASSIDSVGPEAFF.

This chain links TRBV27 with TRBJ2-1; 7 nucleotides match TRBD2. The CDR3 consists of 18 residues. Germline V lookup: CDR1 MNHEY, CDR2 SMNVEV (reference sequence). V was pared by 1 base and J by 6 bases, with 15 bases of the junction left unmatched. This CDR3 reads CASSLLAISSGIPNEQFF. DNA for the CDR3: TGTGCCAGCAGTTTATTGGCGATCTCTAGCGGCATACCCAATGAGCAGTTCTTC.

This rearrangement joins TRBV9 to TRBJ1-4; 8 bases map to TRBD1. This CDR3 region has 18 residues. The V segment lost 1 base and the J segment 5 bases; nucleotides outside the gene matches: 13. Germline assignment: CDR1 SGDLS and CDR2 YYNGEE. CDR3 loop: CASSVRPGTGRLNEKLFF. CDR3 DNA: TGTGCCAGCAGCGTACGTCCCGGGACAGGCCGTTTAAATGAAAAACTGTTTTTT.

In this sample, this clonotype turned up a few times. This rearrangement joins TRBV20-1 to TRBJ2-4, with D maybe TRBD2 (6 bases). CDR1 is DFQATT, CDR2 SNEGSKA, per germline (reference sequence). The V and J ends lost 3 bases and 0 bases respectively, with 18 bases between them. This CDR3 is 17 amino acids long. CDR3 in amino acids: CSARSVGGNLAKNIQYF. The CDR3 nucleotides read TGCAGTGCTAGGAGTGTCGGGGGAAACCTAGCCAAAAACATTCAGTACTTC.

Regarding this clonotype: A read error is possible here, since a much larger clone lies one base away. V and J are TRBV25-1 and TRBJ2-1; 7 bases fit TRBD2. Per the germline V gene, CDR1 is MGHDK and CDR2 is SYGVNS. Trimming at V came to 3 bases and at J to 10 bases, leaving 0 bases not matched to a gene. There are 11 residues in the CDR3. CDR3 sequence (DNA): TGTGCCAGCAGTGAGCGGGAGGAGCAGTTCTTC. Its translation: CASSEREEQFF.

The rearrangement uses TRBV19 and TRBJ2-3, with unresolved D. Germline V gives CDR1 LNHDA, CDR2 SQIVND (reference sequence). V was clipped by 4 bases and J by 5 bases, with 10 bases between them. CDR3 length: 13 residues. CDR3 loop: CASSNGVKDTQYF. The CDR3, as DNA: TGTGCCAGTAGTAATGGGGTTAAAGATACGCAGTATTTT.

With respect to this clonotype: The junction does not match germline at one end; this may be a read error. The chain has TRBV7-6 and TRBJ2-7; 12 nucleotides agree with TRBD1. The CDR3 sequence is 16 residues long. Germline V CDR1 and CDR2: SGHVS, FNYEAQ. The CDR3 reads CVSSLGGQGARYEQYF. The CDR3 region has the DNA TGTGTCAGCAGCTTAGGGGGACAGGGGGCGCGGTACGAGCAGTACTTC.

This clonotype was observed a handful of times. The gene calls are TRBV7-7 and TRBJ2-5, with 7 nucleotides matching TRBD2. Germline trimming cut 0 bases from V and 1 base from J; bases unmatched to any gene: 5. The germline gives CDR1 SSHAT, CDR2 FNYEAQ (reference sequence). The CDR3 has 16 residues. The CDR3 spells CASSLARASGQETQYF. The CDR3 DNA reads TGTGCCAGCAGCTTAGCTAGGGCTAGCGGCCAAGAGACCCAGTACTTC.

This clonotype was observed a handful of times. CDR3 sequence (DNA): TGCAGTGCCGTCGGACAGATGAACACTGAAGCTTTCTTT. It encodes CSAVGQMNTEAFF. The J gene is TRBJ1-1, the V gene TRBV20-1, with D possibly TRBD1 on 6 matching bases. Germline V gene lookup returns CDR1 DFQATT and CDR2 SNEGSKA (reference sequence). CDR3 length equals 13 residues. Trimming shortened V by 6 bases and J by 0 bases, and 11 bases separated the two germline ends.

V gene TRBV12-3 or TRBV12-4 combines with J gene TRBJ2-3; 9 nucleotides line up with TRBD2. J lost 1 base, V lost 2 bases, and 10 bases had no gene match. This CDR3 has 18 amino acids. In DNA, the CDR3 is TGTGCCAGCAGTTTATCTGGCGGGAGGGCCCTCCGCACAGATACGCAGTATTTT. It yields the protein CASSLSGGRALRTDTQYF.

Details on this clonotype: A much bigger clone sits one base away, suggesting this may be a read error. The chain links TRBV6-2 or TRBV6-3 to TRBJ2-1; 9 bases are shared with TRBD1. CDR3 length equals 15 residues. CDR1 MNHEY and CDR2 SVGEGT come from the germline V gene. After removal of 4 bases from V and 7 bases from J, the junction contained 8 bases not matched to a gene. CDR3 sequence reads: CASSSDRGVANEQFF. The CDR3 DNA is TGTGCCAGCAGTTCAGACAGGGGGGTGGCAAATGAGCAGTTCTTC.

This clonotype turned up a few times. The V gene is TRBV7-9, the J gene TRBJ1-4, with D possibly TRBD1 on 6 matching bases. Per germline, CDR1 SEHNR and CDR2 FQNEAQ (reference sequence). V lost 1 base, J lost 8 bases, and 14 bases lay in between. The CDR3 is made up of 15 amino acids. In DNA, the CDR3 is TGTGCCAGCAGCTTAGTAGCCAGGGGACGGGAAAAACTGTTTTTT. This gives the protein CASSLVARGREKLFF. Combining the CDR3 with reference TRBV7-9 and TRBJ1-4 gives the whole variable domain DTGVSQNPRHKITKRGQNVTFRCDPISEHNRLYWYRQTLGQGPEFLTYFQNEAQLEKSRLLSDRFSAERPKGSFSTLEIQRTEQGDSAMYLCASSLVARGREKLFFGSGTQLSVL.

This clonotype was detected only a few times. J is TRBJ1-5 and V is TRBV28; TRBD1 aligns across 8 bases. V was pared by 5 bases and J by 4 bases, with 10 bases of the junction left unmatched. There are 16 residues in the CDR3. Germline loops: CDR1 MDHEN, CDR2 SYDVKM. The CDR3 sequence is CASSDPGTGANQPQHF. The CDR3 DNA reads as TGTGCCAGCAGTGATCCCGGGACAGGAGCTAATCAGCCCCAGCATTTT.

This rearrangement joins TRBV7-2 to TRBJ2-1; TRBD2 agrees at 9 bases. CDR1 and CDR2 (germline): SGHTA, FQGNSA. The trim removed 5 bases at V and 6 bases at J, leaving 17 bases unmatched. The CDR3 spans 18 residues. In DNA form, the CDR3 reads TGTGCCAGCAGCCGCGAGCCCCTCATAGCGGGAGCAGGCAATGAGCAGTTCTTC. As protein: CASSREPLIAGAGNEQFF.

The rearrangement joins TRBV20-1 to TRBJ1-5; 7 nucleotides line up with TRBD1. The germline V gene has CDR1 DFQATT and CDR2 SNEGSKA (reference sequence). CDR3 size: 14 residues. Trimming removed 3 bases from V and 3 bases from J; junction bases left unmatched: 5. CDR3 DNA sequence: TGCAGTGCTAGTCGTGACAGGGTCAATCAGCCCCAGCATTTT. Its translation: CSASRDRVNQPQHF.

This clonotype was counted at least ten times. The chain recombines TRBV27 with TRBJ2-7, with 8 bases fitting TRBD1. The CDR3 has 15 amino acids. V trimming: 6 bases; J trimming: 3 bases; junction bases outside the gene matches: 10. Germline CDR1 MNHEY, CDR2 SMNVEV (reference sequence). CDR3 nucleotides: TGTGCCAGCAGATCTCAGGGGGCCGGTGACTACGAGCAGTACTTC. It encodes CASRSQGAGDYEQYF.

With respect to this clonotype: Its ends do not fully match the called genes, so a read error is possible. The gene calls are TRBV12-5 and TRBJ1-2; unclear D gene. This CDR3 contains 14 residues. Germline assignment: CDR1 LGHNT and CDR2 FRNRAP. The CDR3 DNA is TGTGCTAGTGGTTTGACACTCACTAACCATGGCTACACCTTC. Translated: CASGLTLTNHGYTF.

Comments on this clonotype: At one of its ends the junction is not consistent with the germline gene, which may arise from a read error. The chain has TRBV3-1 and TRBJ1-2, with D uncertain. Germline V CDR1 and CDR2: LGHDT, YNNKEL (reference sequence). The CDR3 loop spans 13 amino acids. CDR3 sequence (DNA): TGTGCCTGCAGCCAAGATGCTAACTATGGCTACACCTTC. Residues: CACSQDANYGYTF.

This chain connects TRBV4-1 to TRBJ2-1, with 7 positions matching TRBD1. V lost 0 bases and J lost 2; bases outside the gene matches: 1. This CDR3 region has 15 residues. Per germline, CDR1 MGHRA and CDR2 YSYEKL. The chain's CDR3 is CASSQDQGAYNEQFF. As DNA, the CDR3 is TGCGCCAGCAGCCAAGATCAGGGGGCCTACAATGAGCAGTTCTTC.

V is TRBV4-2 and J is TRBJ2-2, with TRBD2 identical over 12 bases. V lost 2 bases and J lost 7; bases outside the gene matches: 8. The CDR3 has 17 amino acids. Germline-derived CDR1 and CDR2 are LGHNA and YNFKEQ. DNA for the CDR3: TGTGCCAGCAGCCAATTTCTAGCGGGGGGGCCGAGCGGGGAGCTGTTTTTT. This encodes CASSQFLAGGPSGELFF.

As to this clonotype: This may be a read error, as it is one base from a much larger clone. V gene TRBV24-1 combines with J gene TRBJ1-2; D perhaps matches TRBD1 (6 bases). This CDR3 region has 12 residues. Per the germline V gene, CDR1 is KGHDR and CDR2 is SFDVKD. V lost 5 bases to trimming and J lost 4 bases, with 7 bases between them. As DNA, the CDR3 is TGTGCCACCAGTGGCAGGGGCTATGGCTACACCTTC. Protein product: CATSGRGYGYTF.